This is a list of T cell receptor beta chains from one sample in a study of CD8 T cells in ankylosing spondylitis. One entry per CDR3 protein results from TCRdb running MiXCR on the 5' RACE reads. The sample yields some 37,000 distinct CDR3 sequences, approximately 15% seen once. Material: blood. These receptors all stem from a male donor with ankylosing spondylitis or in good health (not recorded which). Each CDR3 is given with its conserved first and last residue. Some rows mark clone size as missing; the rest say once, few, many or name a class of expanded clone.

J: TRBJ2-1
size: -
V: TRBV12-3/TRBV12-4
CDR3: CASSLRTSGSYNEQFF

J: TRBJ2-1
size: few
V: TRBV7-9
CDR3: CASSLSGFYNEQFF

J: TRBJ2-2
size: -
V: TRBV28
CDR3: CASSYPKDRVGELFF

J: TRBJ2-2
size: many
V: TRBV27
CDR3: CASSSQGRPGELFF

J: TRBJ2-2
size: -
V: TRBV28
CDR3: CASSLPVVTGELFF

J: TRBJ2-1
size: -
V: TRBV2
CDR3: CASNAGRTYNEQFF

J: TRBJ1-4
size: many
V: TRBV5-1
CDR3: CASSSGQGREKLFF

J: TRBJ1-5
size: -
V: TRBV3-1
CDR3: CASSSRGGNQPQHF

J: TRBJ2-1
size: -
V: TRBV5-1
CDR3: CASSLDHPEQFF

J: TRBJ2-7
size: few
V: TRBV10-3
CDR3: CAIRKGTDSYEQYF

J: TRBJ2-1
size: many
V: TRBV29-1
CDR3: CSVPGGAQVIRFF

J: TRBJ2-3
size: many
V: TRBV19
CDR3: CASGQGSTDTQYF

J: TRBJ2-1
size: -
V: TRBV6-2/TRBV6-3
CDR3: CASSGLVEYNEQFF

J: TRBJ2-5
size: -
V: TRBV20-1
CDR3: CSASSGLGNGETQYF

J: TRBJ2-3
size: -
V: TRBV29-1
CDR3: CSVGYSGKNTQYF

J: TRBJ2-2
size: -
V: TRBV4-2
CDR3: CASSRGLAGGGATGELFF

J: TRBJ2-1
size: -
V: TRBV10-3
CDR3: CAISDLVYNEQFF

J: TRBJ2-3
size: few
V: TRBV12-3/TRBV12-4
CDR3: CASSLQVRDTQYF

J: TRBJ1-4
size: -
V: TRBV6-5
CDR3: CASAGAGGEKLFF

J: TRBJ1-5
size: few
V: TRBV10-3
CDR3: CAISLGQSNQPQHF

J: TRBJ2-4
size: few
V: TRBV7-2
CDR3: CASSSRGGIAKNIQYF

J: TRBJ2-7
size: few
V: TRBV21-1
CDR3: CASGEQYF

J: TRBJ1-1
size: -
V: TRBV2
CDR3: CASRVTRTEAFF

J: TRBJ1-1
size: few
V: TRBV12-3/TRBV12-4
CDR3: CASSLIPGETEAFF

J: TRBJ2-3
size: -
V: TRBV4-3
CDR3: CASSQATGIDTQYF

J: TRBJ1-1
size: -
V: TRBV5-1
CDR3: CASGREKNTEAFF

J: TRBJ2-4
size: many
V: TRBV4-3
CDR3: CASSQKGSPKNIQYF

J: TRBJ1-1
size: few
V: TRBV29-1
CDR3: CSVEVHLPEAFF

J: TRBJ1-1
size: few
V: TRBV20-1
CDR3: CSATGARGTEAFF

J: TRBJ1-1
size: few
V: TRBV7-9
CDR3: CASSSRRGGTEAFF

J: TRBJ2-2
size: -
V: TRBV11-2
CDR3: CASSLSGGPNTGELFF

J: TRBJ2-2
size: -
V: TRBV4-3
CDR3: CASSQDNGGNTGELFF

J: TRBJ2-3
size: -
V: TRBV5-1
CDR3: CASSSSWTGGLTDTQYF

J: TRBJ2-4
size: -
V: TRBV6-1
CDR3: CASSESKNIQYF

J: TRBJ2-3
size: few
V: TRBV5-1
CDR3: CASSGPAADTQYF

J: TRBJ2-5
size: -
V: TRBV11-1
CDR3: CASSRSEWTQYF

J: TRBJ2-7
size: few
V: TRBV28
CDR3: CASSLWGQGSHEQYF